This T cell receptor beta chain was obtained from a study of T cell responses to AZD1222 COVID-19 vaccine. Study details: Timing groups of about 4 and about 12 weeks for second doses were pooled.

Clones were sequenced by immunoSEQ multiplex PCR, and TCRdb holds only the in-frame ones, with some missing. This sample yields 150,000 or so clones, of which 80% to 90% are seen a single time; about 5% belongs to the top ten. The CDR3 sequence is 17 residues long. The V gene's germline CDR1 is SGHAT and CDR2 FQNNGV. V trimming: 5 bases; J trimming: 2 bases; junction bases outside the gene matches: 5. The chain combines TRBV11-2 with TRBJ2-1, with 14 bases matching TRBD2. Sequenced material: peripheral blood, taken on day 0 of AZD1222 vaccination. The clonotype was recovered from an adult in good health. The CDR3 spells CASSRLGLAGAYNEQFF. The CDR3 DNA follows: TGTGCCAGCAGCCGTTTGGGACTAGCGGGAGCCTACAATGAGCAGTTCTTC.